Each of the 5 T cell receptor beta chains below was sequenced from the same sample in a study of T cells in women clearing cervical HPV infection. Sequencing used immunoSEQ multiplex PCR; TCRdb keeps in-frame clones, though not all of them. This sample contains under 50,000 clones. Sequenced: blood buffy coat. The receptor set was obtained from a woman between 18 and 70 years old with a cervical HPV16 infection that either progressed to CIN3+ or cleared (not recorded which).

About this clone: The read halts 3 residues ahead of the CDR3 end, with the missing end drawn from the germline J gene. The V call is TRBV5-5, the J call TRBJ1-1; a possible D gene is TRBD1 (5 bases). This CDR3 contains 13 residues. Deletions cut 4 bases from V and 0 bases from J, with 7 bases between. Germline V gene data show CDR1 as SGHKS and CDR2 as YYEKEE (reference sequence). CDR3 region: CASSPRVNTEAFF. Partial CDR3 DNA: TGTGCCAGCAGCCCCAGGGTGAACACTGAA.

Points on this clone: The read is 3 residues too short to cover the CDR3 end, so that end is filled in from the germline J gene. This chain joins TRBV14 and TRBJ1-1; D perhaps matches TRBD1 (5 bases). V was cut by 1 base and J by 7 bases, with 7 bases left in between. Per germline, CDR1 SGHDN and CDR2 FVKESK. This CDR3 spans 12 amino acids. This chain's CDR3 is CASSQAQGEAFF. CDR3 DNA, as far as it was read: TGTGCCAGCAGCCAAGCTCAGGGTGAA.

As concerns this clone: The read halts 3 residues ahead of the CDR3 end, with the missing end drawn from the germline J gene. V gene TRBV5-1 combines with J gene TRBJ2-3, with 8 nucleotides matching TRBD2. This CDR3 spans 16 amino acids. Germline V CDR1 and CDR2: SGHRS, YFSETQ. V lost 4 bases to trimming and J lost 3 bases; unmatched junction nucleotides: 10. The CDR3 here is CASSVAGGPRTDTQYF. CDR3 DNA (partial): TGCGCCAGCAGCGTTGCGGGGGGCCCCAGGACAGATACG.

About this clone itself: The CDR3 end lies 3 residues beyond the end of the read and is filled in from the germline J gene. V and J are TRBV15 and TRBJ2-3; possibly TRBD1 for D (6 bases). V was pared by 3 bases and J by 2 bases, with 9 bases between. In germline, CDR1 is LNHNV, CDR2 YYDKDF (reference sequence). The CDR3 loop spans 14 amino acids. The CDR3 reads CATSRGTNTDTQYF. The DNA read from the CDR3 is TGTGCCACCAGCAGGGGGACAAACACAGATACG.

Notes on this clone: The sequenced fragment ends 3 residues before the CDR3 boundary, so the rest is inferred from the germline J gene. The rearrangement links TRBV20-1 to TRBJ1-2; 7 bases fit TRBD1. The trim removed 0 bases at V and 3 bases at J, leaving 4 bases unmatched. Per the germline V gene, CDR1 is DFQATT and CDR2 is SNEGSKA (reference sequence). The CDR3 runs 14 residues. The sequenced part of the CDR3 DNA is TGCAGTGCTAGAGATATAGGGGGCGACTATGGC. Translation: CSARDIGGDYG. From start to end, the CDR3 is CSARDIGGDYGYTF.